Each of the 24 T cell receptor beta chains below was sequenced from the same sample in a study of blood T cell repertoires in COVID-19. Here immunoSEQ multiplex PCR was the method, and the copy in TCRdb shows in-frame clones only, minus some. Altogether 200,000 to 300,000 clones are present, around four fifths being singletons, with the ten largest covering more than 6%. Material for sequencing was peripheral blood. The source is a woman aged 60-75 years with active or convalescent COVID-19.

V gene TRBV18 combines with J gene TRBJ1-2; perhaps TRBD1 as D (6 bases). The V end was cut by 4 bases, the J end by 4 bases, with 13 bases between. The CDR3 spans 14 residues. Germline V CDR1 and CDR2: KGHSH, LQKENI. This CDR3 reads CASSQPGGAYGYTF. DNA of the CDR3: TGTGCCAGCTCACAGCCGGGGGGCGCCTATGGCTACACCTTC.

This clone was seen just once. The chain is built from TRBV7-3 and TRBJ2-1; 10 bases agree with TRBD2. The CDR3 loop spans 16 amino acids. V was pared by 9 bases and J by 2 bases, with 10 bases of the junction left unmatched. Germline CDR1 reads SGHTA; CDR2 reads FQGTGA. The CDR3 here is CARPRRTSGPYNEQFF. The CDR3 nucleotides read TGTGCCAGACCCCGGAGGACTAGCGGACCCTACAATGAGCAGTTCTTC. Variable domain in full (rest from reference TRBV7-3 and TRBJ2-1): GAGVSQTPSNKVTEKGKYVELRCDPISGHTALYWYRQSLGQGPEFLIYFQGTGAADDSGLPNDRFFAVRPEGSVSTLKIQRTERGDSAVYLCARPRRTSGPYNEQFFGPGTRLTVL.

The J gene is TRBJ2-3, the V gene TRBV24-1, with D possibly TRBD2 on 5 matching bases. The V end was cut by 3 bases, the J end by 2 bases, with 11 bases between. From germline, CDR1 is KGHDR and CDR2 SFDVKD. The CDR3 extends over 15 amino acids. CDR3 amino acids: CATSDPSGVTDTQYF. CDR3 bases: TGTGCCACCAGTGATCCCAGCGGAGTCACAGATACGCAGTATTTT.

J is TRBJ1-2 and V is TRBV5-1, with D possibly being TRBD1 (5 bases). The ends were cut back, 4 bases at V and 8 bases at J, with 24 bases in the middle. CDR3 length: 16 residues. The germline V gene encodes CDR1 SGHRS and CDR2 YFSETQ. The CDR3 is CASSIGGTSTVRGYTF. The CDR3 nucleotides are TGCGCCAGCAGCATTGGCGGGACCTCTACTGTTAGGGGCTACACCTTC.

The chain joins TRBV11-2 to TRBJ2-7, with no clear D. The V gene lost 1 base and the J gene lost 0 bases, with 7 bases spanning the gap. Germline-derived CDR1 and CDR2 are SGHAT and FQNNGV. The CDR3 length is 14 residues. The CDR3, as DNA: TGTGCCAGCAGCTTAGGGGCCAGCTCCTACGAGCAGTACTTC. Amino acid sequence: CASSLGASSYEQYF. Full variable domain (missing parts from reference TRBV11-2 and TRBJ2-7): EAGVAQSPRYKIIEKRQSVAFWCNPISGHATLYWYQQILGQGPKLLIQFQNNGVVDDSQLPKDRFSAERLKGVDSTLKIQPAKLEDSAVYLCASSLGASSYEQYFGPGTRLTVT.

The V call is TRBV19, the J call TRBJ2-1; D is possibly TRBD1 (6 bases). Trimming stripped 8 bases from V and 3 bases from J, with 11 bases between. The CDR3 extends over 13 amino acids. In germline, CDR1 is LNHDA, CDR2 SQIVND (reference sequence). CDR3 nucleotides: TGTGCCAGTGTTGGACAGAACTACAATGAGCAGTTCTTC. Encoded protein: CASVGQNYNEQFF.

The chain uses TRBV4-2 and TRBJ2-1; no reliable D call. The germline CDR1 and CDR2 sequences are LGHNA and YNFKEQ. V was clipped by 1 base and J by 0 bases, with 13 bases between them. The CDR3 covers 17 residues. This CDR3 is CASSQVGAVSSYNEQFF. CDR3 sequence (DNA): TGTGCCAGCAGCCAAGTCGGTGCGGTAAGCTCCTACAATGAGCAGTTCTTC.

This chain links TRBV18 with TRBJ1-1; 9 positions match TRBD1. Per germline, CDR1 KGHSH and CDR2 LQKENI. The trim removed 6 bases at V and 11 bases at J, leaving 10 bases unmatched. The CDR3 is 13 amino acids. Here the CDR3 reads CASSPTGGMAAFF. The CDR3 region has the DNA TGTGCCAGCTCGCCCACAGGGGGCATGGCGGCTTTCTTT.

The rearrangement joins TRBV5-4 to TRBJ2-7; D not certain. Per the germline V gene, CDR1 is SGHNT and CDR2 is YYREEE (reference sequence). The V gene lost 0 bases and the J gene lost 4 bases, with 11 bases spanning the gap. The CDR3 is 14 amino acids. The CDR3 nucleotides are TGTGCCAGCAGCTTGGCTCCTAAACCTTACGAGCAGTACGTC. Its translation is CASSLAPKPYEQYV.

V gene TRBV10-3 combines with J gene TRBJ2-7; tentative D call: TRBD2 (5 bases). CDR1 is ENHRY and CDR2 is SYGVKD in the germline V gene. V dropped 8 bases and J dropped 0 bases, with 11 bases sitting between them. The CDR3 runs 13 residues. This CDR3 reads CAIRRLSSYEQYF. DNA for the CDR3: TGTGCCATCCGGAGACTAAGCTCCTACGAGCAGTACTTC.

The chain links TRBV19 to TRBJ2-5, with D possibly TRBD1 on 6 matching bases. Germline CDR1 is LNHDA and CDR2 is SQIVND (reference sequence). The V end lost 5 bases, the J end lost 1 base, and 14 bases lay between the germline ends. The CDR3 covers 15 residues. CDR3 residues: CASSYSPQGQETQYF. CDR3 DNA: TGTGCCAGTAGTTATTCCCCACAGGGCCAAGAGACCCAGTACTTC.

This CDR3 reads CASRGPGEETQYF. Written as DNA, the CDR3 is TGTGCCAGCAGAGGGCCGGGAGAAGAGACCCAGTACTTC. V gene TRBV6-5 combines with J gene TRBJ2-5; weak D call: TRBD2 (6 bases). Germline V gene sequence: CDR1 MNHEY, CDR2 SVGAGI. Deletions cut 6 bases from V and 3 bases from J, with 11 bases between. This CDR3 has 13 residues.

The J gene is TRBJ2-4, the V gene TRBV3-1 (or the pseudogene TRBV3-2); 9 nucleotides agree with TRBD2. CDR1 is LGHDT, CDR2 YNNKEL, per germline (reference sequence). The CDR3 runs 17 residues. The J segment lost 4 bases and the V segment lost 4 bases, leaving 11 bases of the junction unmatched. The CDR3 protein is CASSPRVSGGYKNIQYF. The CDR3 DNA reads TGTGCCAGCAGCCCCCGGGTTAGCGGGGGTTATAAAAACATTCAGTACTTC.

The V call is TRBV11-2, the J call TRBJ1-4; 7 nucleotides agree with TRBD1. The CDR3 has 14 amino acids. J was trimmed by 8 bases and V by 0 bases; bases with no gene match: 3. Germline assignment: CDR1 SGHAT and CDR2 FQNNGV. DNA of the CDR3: TGTGCCAGCAGCTTAGATCACAGGGGAGAAAAACTGTTTTTT. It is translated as CASSLDHRGEKLFF.

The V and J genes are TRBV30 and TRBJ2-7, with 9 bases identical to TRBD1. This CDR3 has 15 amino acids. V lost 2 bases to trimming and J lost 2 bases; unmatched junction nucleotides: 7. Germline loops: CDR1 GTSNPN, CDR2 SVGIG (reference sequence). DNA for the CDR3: TGTGCCTGGAGTAGCCGGGACAGGGCCACCTACGAGCAGTACTTC. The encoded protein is CAWSSRDRATYEQYF.

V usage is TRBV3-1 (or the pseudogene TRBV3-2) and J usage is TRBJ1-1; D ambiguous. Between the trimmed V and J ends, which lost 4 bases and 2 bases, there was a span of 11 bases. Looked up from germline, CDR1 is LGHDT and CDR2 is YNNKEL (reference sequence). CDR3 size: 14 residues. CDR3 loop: CASSRIRGNTEAFF. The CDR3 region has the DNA TGTGCCAGCAGCCGGATTCGCGGAAACACTGAAGCTTTCTTT.

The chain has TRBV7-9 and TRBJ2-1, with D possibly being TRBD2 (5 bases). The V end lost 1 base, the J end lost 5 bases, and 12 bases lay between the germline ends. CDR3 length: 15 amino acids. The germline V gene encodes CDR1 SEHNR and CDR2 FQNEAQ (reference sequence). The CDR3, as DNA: TGTGCCAGCAGCTTAGTATTAGCGTGGGACAATGAGCAGTTCTTC. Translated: CASSLVLAWDNEQFF.

CDR3 residues: CASSSGQGNYGYTF. For the CDR3, the DNA is TGTGCCAGCAGTTCGGGACAGGGCAACTATGGCTACACCTTC. The chain links TRBV28 to TRBJ1-2; TRBD1 matches 9 bases. The CDR3 is made up of 14 amino acids. Unmatched junction bases numbered 2, after V lost 4 bases and J lost 2 bases. Looked up from germline, CDR1 is MDHEN and CDR2 is SYDVKM.

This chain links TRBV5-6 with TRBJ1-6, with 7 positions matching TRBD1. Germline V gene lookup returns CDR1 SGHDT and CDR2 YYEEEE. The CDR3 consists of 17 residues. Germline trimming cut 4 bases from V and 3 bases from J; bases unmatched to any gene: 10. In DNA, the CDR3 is TGTGCCAGCAGCGCCCCGGAGACAGGGTACTATAATTCACCCCTCCACTTT. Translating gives CASSAPETGYYNSPLHF.

CDR3 nucleotide sequence: TGTGCCAGCAGCCGACTAGCGGGAGCCTACGAGCAGTACGTC. It translates to CASSRLAGAYEQYV. The chain links TRBV2 to TRBJ2-7; 12 positions agree with TRBD2. V shed 6 bases, J shed 2 bases, and the junction held 2 bases outside the gene matches. CDR1 and CDR2 (germline): SNHLY, FYNNEI. CDR3 length: 14 amino acids.

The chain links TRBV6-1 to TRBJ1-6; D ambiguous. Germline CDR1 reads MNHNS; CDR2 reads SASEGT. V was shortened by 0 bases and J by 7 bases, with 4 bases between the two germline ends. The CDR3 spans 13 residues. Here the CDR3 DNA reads TGTGCCAGCAGTGAAGCTCGGAATTCACCCCTCCACTTT. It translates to CASSEARNSPLHF.

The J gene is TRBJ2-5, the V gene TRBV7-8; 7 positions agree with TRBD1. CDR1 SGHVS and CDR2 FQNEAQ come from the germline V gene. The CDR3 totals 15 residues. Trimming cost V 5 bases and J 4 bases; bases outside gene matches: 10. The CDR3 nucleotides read TGTGCCAGCAGCCCCAGACAGGGTGATGGAGAGACCCAGTACTTC. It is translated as CASSPRQGDGETQYF.

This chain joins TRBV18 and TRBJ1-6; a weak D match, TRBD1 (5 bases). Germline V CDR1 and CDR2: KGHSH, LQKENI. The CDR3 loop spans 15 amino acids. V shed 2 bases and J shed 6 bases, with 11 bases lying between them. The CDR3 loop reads CASSPDAGLNSPLHF. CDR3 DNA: TGTGCCAGCTCACCAGATGCAGGGCTTAATTCACCCCTCCACTTT.

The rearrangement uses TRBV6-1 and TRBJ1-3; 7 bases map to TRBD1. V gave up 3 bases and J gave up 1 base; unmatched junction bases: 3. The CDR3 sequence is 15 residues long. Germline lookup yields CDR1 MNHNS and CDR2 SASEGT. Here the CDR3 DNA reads TGTGCCAGCAGTGATTCAGGGGGTTCTGGAAACACCATATATTTT. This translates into CASSDSGGSGNTIYF.